The 25 T cell receptor beta chains given below trace back to one sample, sequenced in a study of Tregs in tolerant kidney transplant recipients. Related graft donors supplied nonmyeloablative bone marrow transplants, and mixed chimerism was transient. The table came from immunoSEQ multiplex PCR; TCRdb's copy has only in-frame clones and leaves some out. In all, the sample yields 25,000 or so clones. The specimen comprised CD4+ T cells from blood (PBMCs), sampled 6 months after the transplant. The origin of the receptors is a human patient who received a combined kidney and bone marrow transplant. Some T cells may originate from the graft donor.

A note on this clone: The read gets to within 3 residues of the CDR3 end, and the germline J gene fills in the rest. The V and J genes are TRBV7-2 and TRBJ1-3; D ambiguous. Germline CDR1 reads SGHTA; CDR2 reads FQGNSA. This CDR3 is 15 amino acids long. The ends were cut back, 2 bases at V and 7 bases at J, with 15 bases in the middle. The CDR3 loop is CASSLHLGLRNTIYF. The sequenced part of the CDR3 DNA is TGTGCCAGCAGCTTACATCTGGGCTTAAGGAACACC.

The CDR3 loop reads CASSYSFGGADGYTF. The CDR3 DNA, read in part, is TGTGCCAGCAGTTACTCTTTTGGGGGCGCGGATGGC. The V gene is TRBV6-2 or TRBV6-3, the J gene TRBJ1-2; perhaps TRBD1 as D (6 bases). The read gets to within 3 residues of the CDR3 end, and the germline J gene fills in the rest. There are 15 residues in the CDR3. Trimming took 0 bases from V and 6 from J, leaving 14 bases between them. Germline assignment: CDR1 MNHEY and CDR2 SVGEGT.

With regard to this clone: The CDR3 is cut off 3 residues early in the read; its end comes from the germline J gene. The V call is TRBV19, the J call TRBJ1-4; D gene unclear. This CDR3 spans 16 amino acids. Trimming left V 3 bases short and J 3 bases short, with 14 bases between. Germline lookup yields CDR1 LNHDA and CDR2 SQIVND (reference sequence). The part of the CDR3 DNA that was read is TGTGCCAGTAGTATCGGGGATCGTATGGCTAATGAAAAA. Encoded protein: CASSIGDRMANEK. In full, the CDR3 reads CASSIGDRMANEKLFF.

Notes on this clone: The observed sequence ends 3 residues before the CDR3 terminus, with the missing tail filled in from the germline J gene. The rearrangement joins TRBV5-1 to TRBJ2-1, with 8 bases lining up with TRBD1. Germline values: CDR1 SGHRS, CDR2 YFSETQ. The J segment lost 3 bases and the V segment lost 3 bases, leaving 8 bases of the junction unmatched. The CDR3 runs 16 residues. The CDR3: CASSSRGLSNYNEQFF. The covered CDR3 bases are TGCGCCAGCAGCTCCAGGGGGCTGTCTAACTACAATGAG.

Note on this clone: The read falls 3 residues short of the CDR3 end, and the missing part is taken from the germline J gene. This sequence joins TRBV5-8 and TRBJ2-7; a possible D gene is TRBD2 (6 bases). The CDR3 covers 15 residues. Trimming cost V 5 bases and J 2 bases, with 17 bases left between them. The germline gives CDR1 SGHTS, CDR2 YDEGEE. The CDR3 loop reads CASSFPWGVPYEQYF. CDR3 DNA, as far as it was read: TGTGCCAGCAGTTTCCCTTGGGGGGTACCCTACGAG.

Comments on this clone: Read sequence stops 3 residues before the CDR3 end, and the germline J gene provides the missing end. The rearrangement uses TRBV5-1 and TRBJ2-5, with 10 bases aligning to TRBD1. The CDR3 contains 17 residues. Trimming took 5 bases from V and 0 from J; bases not matched to a gene: 10. CDR1 is SGHRS and CDR2 is YFSETQ in the germline V gene. CDR3 DNA (partial): TGCGCCAGCAGTAGACAGGGGGCCCTTCAGTACCAAGAGACC. Protein sequence: CASSRQGALQYQET. In full, the CDR3 reads CASSRQGALQYQETQYF.

About this clone: The read gets to within 3 residues of the CDR3 end, and the germline J gene fills in the rest. The chain combines TRBV5-4 with TRBJ1-4; 9 bases agree with TRBD1. The CDR3 loop spans 15 amino acids. Looked up from germline, CDR1 is SGHNT and CDR2 is YYREEE (reference sequence). J was trimmed by 7 bases and V by 4 bases; bases with no gene match: 8. This CDR3 reads CASSQRTGEGEKLFF. CDR3 bases read: TGTGCCAGCAGCCAGCGGACAGGGGAAGGTGAAAAA.

As concerns this clone: The CDR3 end lies 3 residues beyond the end of the read and is filled in from the germline J gene. V gene TRBV7-2 combines with J gene TRBJ2-1; 7 bases match TRBD1. V was clipped by 5 bases and J by 8 bases; unmatched bases: 12. CDR1 and CDR2 (germline): SGHTA, FQGNSA. This CDR3 spans 15 amino acids. The DNA read from the CDR3 is TGTGCCAGCAGCAACAGGGGTGGGTTTAGAGATGAG. Amino acid sequence: CASSNRGGFRDE. The entire CDR3 protein reads CASSNRGGFRDEQFF.

Details on this clone: Sequencing ends 3 residues short of the CDR3 end; the germline J gene provides the rest. This sequence joins TRBV5-1 and TRBJ1-1; 8 positions agree with TRBD1. The CDR3 covers 12 residues. CDR1 is SGHRS, CDR2 YFSETQ, per germline. The covered CDR3 bases are TGCGCCAGCAGCTTGGGGACAGGGAAC. This codes for CASSLGTGN. Given in full, the CDR3 is CASSLGTGNAFF.

Comments on this clone: The read terminates 3 residues before the CDR3 end, so the remaining end is supplied by the germline J gene. The chain carries TRBV19 and TRBJ2-7, with TRBD1 matching 7 bases. The ends lost 4 bases at V and 0 bases at J; junction bases unmatched: 6. CDR1 and CDR2 from the germline V gene are LNHDA and SQIVND (reference sequence). CDR3 size: 15 residues. The covered CDR3 bases are TGTGCCAGTAGTAACCCGGGACAGCGCTCCTACGAG. It specifies CASSNPGQRSYE. The complete CDR3 sequence is CASSNPGQRSYEQYF.

A note on this clone: The sequenced fragment ends 3 residues before the CDR3 boundary, so the rest is inferred from the germline J gene. This rearrangement joins TRBV18 to TRBJ1-2; TRBD1 matches 11 bases. Germline CDR1 KGHSH, CDR2 LQKENI. With 7 bases clipped from V and 4 bases from J, the junction kept 2 bases outside the gene matches. This CDR3 is built from 13 residues. Here the CDR3 reads CASYGTGGYGYTF. The sequenced CDR3 bases are TGTGCCAGCTACGGGACAGGGGGCTATGGC.

With respect to this clone: The read finishes 3 residues shy of the CDR3 end, and the germline J gene is used to complete it. V and J are TRBV6-2 or TRBV6-3 and TRBJ2-2, with 11 bases matching TRBD2. The CDR3 has 16 residues. Trimming removed 5 bases from V and 4 bases from J; junction bases left unmatched: 6. In germline, CDR1 is MNHEY, CDR2 SVGEGT. The CDR3 sequence is CASSPYSGGGTGELFF. CDR3 DNA, as far as it was read: TGTGCCAGCAGTCCATATAGCGGGGGGGGCACCGGGGAG.

As concerns this clone: The read ends 3 residues early relative to the CDR3; the germline J gene fills the gap. J is TRBJ2-4 and V is TRBV5-1, with TRBD2 as a possible D gene (7 bases). This CDR3 region has 17 residues. V was pared by 1 base and J by 1 base, with 15 bases between. Germline V gives CDR1 SGHRS, CDR2 YFSETQ. The sequenced part of the CDR3 DNA is TGCGCCAGCAGCTTGTTGGGGGGGCGTATGGCCAAAAACATT. It yields the protein CASSLLGGRMAKNI. The entire CDR3 reads CASSLLGGRMAKNIQYF.

Partial CDR3 DNA: TGTGCCAGCACCGGAGTGGAGCCAGGTCAGCCC. It is translated as CASTGVEPGQP. The whole CDR3 protein is CASTGVEPGQPQHF. This chain links TRBV2 with TRBJ1-5; D uncertain. The read ends 3 residues before the CDR3 terminus; that terminus is restored from the germline J gene. The germline V gene encodes CDR1 SNHLY and CDR2 FYNNEI. The length of the CDR3 is 14 residues. Trimming shortened V by 7 bases and J by 6 bases, and 16 bases separated the two germline ends.

In the case of this clone: The missing CDR3 end, 3 residues past where the read stops, is filled in from the germline J gene. The chain has TRBV7-9 and TRBJ1-5; 10 positions agree with TRBD1. The germline CDR1 and CDR2 sequences are SEHNR and FQNEAQ (reference sequence). The ends lost 8 bases at V and 2 bases at J; junction bases unmatched: 0. The CDR3 consists of 13 residues. CDR3 DNA, as far as it was read: TGTGCCAGCGGACAGGGGGGCAATCAGCCC. Protein product: CASGQGGNQP. The CDR3 in its entirety is CASGQGGNQPQHF. The full variable domain, rest sourced from reference TRBV7-9 and TRBJ1-5, is DTGVSQNPRHKITKRGQNVTFRCDPISEHNRLYWYRQTLGQGPEFLTYFQNEAQLEKSRLLSDRFSAERPKGSFSTLEIQRTEQGDSAMYLCASGQGGNQPQHFGDGTRLSIL.

A word on this clone: The read comes to an end 3 residues before the CDR3 does, leaving the germline J gene to fill in the end. The gene calls are TRBV10-1 and TRBJ2-7, with D tentatively TRBD1 (5 bases). This CDR3 is 13 amino acids long. Trimming took off 0 bases at V and 5 bases at J, with 8 bases between the two ends. Germline V gene lookup returns CDR1 WNHNN and CDR2 SYGVQD (reference sequence). The CDR3 region is CASSESQADEQYF. The covered CDR3 bases are TGCGCCAGCAGTGAGTCACAGGCGGACGAG.

Here the CDR3 reads CASSSRGSSYEQYF. CDR3 DNA (partial): TGCGCCAGCAGCTCCAGGGGGAGCTCCTACGAG. This chain connects TRBV5-1 to TRBJ2-7; 7 nucleotides agree with TRBD1. The CDR3 end is not reached by the read, which stops 3 residues before it; the germline J gene fills it in. The CDR3 is made up of 14 amino acids. Germline CDR1 and CDR2: SGHRS and YFSETQ. V lost 3 bases, J lost 0 bases, and 3 bases stayed unmatched. The variable domain in full, completed from reference TRBV5-1 and TRBJ2-7, reads KAGVTQTPRYLIKTRGQQVTLSCSPISGHRSVSWYQQTPGQGLQFLFEYFSETQRNKGNFPGRFSGRQFSNSRSEMNVSTLELGDSALYLCASSSRGSSYEQYFGPGTRLTVT.

Notes on this clone: The read finishes 3 residues shy of the CDR3 end, and the germline J gene is used to complete it. The V call is TRBV20-1, the J call TRBJ2-3, with 7 bases lining up with TRBD2. This CDR3 contains 13 residues. Germline loops: CDR1 DFQATT, CDR2 SNEGSKA (reference sequence). V shed 3 bases, J shed 3 bases, and the junction held 3 bases outside the gene matches. The CDR3 spells CSASAGVTDTQYF. Partial CDR3 DNA: TGCAGTGCTAGCGCGGGAGTAACAGATACG.

To note about this clone: The CDR3 end lies 3 residues beyond the end of the read and is filled in from the germline J gene. J is TRBJ2-7 and V is TRBV29-1; D may be TRBD2 (6 bases). The CDR3 is made up of 14 amino acids. CDR1 is SQVTM and CDR2 is ANQGSEA in the germline V gene. Trimming cost V 6 bases and J 0 bases, with 15 bases left between them. The DNA read from the CDR3 is TGCAGCGTCCGAGGTTCGGGGGACTCCTACGAG. Translated, it gives CSVRGSGDSYE. The entire CDR3 protein reads CSVRGSGDSYEQYF.

In the case of this clone: The read ends 3 residues shy of where the CDR3 ends; the end is completed using the germline J gene. V gene TRBV11-2 combines with J gene TRBJ2-2; 8 nucleotides match TRBD2. Germline CDR1 and CDR2: SGHAT and FQNNGV. Losses at the gene ends were 1 base for V and 7 bases for J; bases not matched to a gene: 2. The CDR3 is made up of 14 amino acids. CDR3 DNA, as far as it was read: TGTGCCAGCAGCTTAGGACTAGCGTACGGGGAG. Its translation: CASSLGLAYGE. The full CDR3 reads CASSLGLAYGELFF.

About this clone itself: The read terminates 3 residues ahead of where the CDR3 ends, so the germline J gene completes it. The V and J genes are TRBV20-1 and TRBJ1-5; 12 bases fit TRBD1. Unmatched junction bases numbered 4, after V lost 5 bases and J lost 5 bases. This CDR3 comprises 14 residues. Germline V gene sequence: CDR1 DFQATT, CDR2 SNEGSKA (reference sequence). The covered CDR3 bases are TGCAGTGCTGGGACAGGGGGCCCTGATCAGCCC. Translated, it gives CSAGTGGPDQP. The CDR3 in full is CSAGTGGPDQPQHF.

Here the CDR3 reads CATKKQGADYGYTF. The DNA read from the CDR3 is TGTGCCACAAAAAAACAGGGGGCGGACTATGGC. The chain couples TRBV19 to TRBJ1-2; TRBD1 matches 9 bases. The read stops 3 residues short of the end of the CDR3; the missing end is completed from the germline J gene. The CDR3 has 14 amino acids. Germline values: CDR1 LNHDA, CDR2 SQIVND (reference sequence). V lost 10 bases to trimming and J lost 3 bases; unmatched junction nucleotides: 9.

About this clone itself: Read coverage stops 3 residues before the CDR3 terminus; the germline J gene supplies the remainder. This sequence joins TRBV10-3 and TRBJ2-1; perhaps TRBD1 as D (5 bases). Germline CDR1 reads ENHRY; CDR2 reads SYGVKD. The CDR3 is 14 amino acids. V lost 0 bases and J lost 8, with 11 bases in between. CDR3 protein: CAISESQGTDEQFF. Incomplete CDR3 DNA: TGTGCCATCAGTGAGTCGCAGGGTACCGATGAG.

About this clone itself: The read finishes 3 residues shy of the CDR3 end, and the germline J gene is used to complete it. The J gene is TRBJ1-1, the V gene TRBV6-2 or TRBV6-3, with 9 nucleotides matching TRBD1. CDR1 is MNHEY, CDR2 SVGEGT, per germline. The J segment lost 1 base and the V segment lost 8 bases, leaving 2 bases of the junction unmatched. The CDR3 loop spans 13 amino acids. CDR3 sequence: CASLGQGNTEAFF. The CDR3 DNA, read in part, is TGTGCCAGCTTGGGACAGGGGAACACTGAA.

Details on this clone: Coverage ceases 3 residues before the CDR3 finishes, and the germline J gene fills in the end. The genes are TRBV7-2 and TRBJ1-6; 9 nucleotides line up with TRBD1. The CDR3 has 17 amino acids. Trimming removed 0 bases from V and 4 bases from J; junction bases left unmatched: 4. From germline, CDR1 is SGHTA and CDR2 FQGNSA. Partial CDR3 DNA: TGTGCCAGCAGCTTAGCGACCGGGACAGGGTATAATTCACCC. This encodes CASSLATGTGYNSP. The entire CDR3 is CASSLATGTGYNSPLHF. Combining the CDR3 with reference TRBV7-2 and TRBJ1-6 gives the whole variable domain GAGVSQSPSNKVTEKGKDVELRCDPISGHTALYWYRQSLGQGLEFLIYFQGNSAPDKSGLPSDRFSAERTGGSVSTLTIQRTQQEDSAVYLCASSLATGTGYNSPLHFGNGTRLTVT.